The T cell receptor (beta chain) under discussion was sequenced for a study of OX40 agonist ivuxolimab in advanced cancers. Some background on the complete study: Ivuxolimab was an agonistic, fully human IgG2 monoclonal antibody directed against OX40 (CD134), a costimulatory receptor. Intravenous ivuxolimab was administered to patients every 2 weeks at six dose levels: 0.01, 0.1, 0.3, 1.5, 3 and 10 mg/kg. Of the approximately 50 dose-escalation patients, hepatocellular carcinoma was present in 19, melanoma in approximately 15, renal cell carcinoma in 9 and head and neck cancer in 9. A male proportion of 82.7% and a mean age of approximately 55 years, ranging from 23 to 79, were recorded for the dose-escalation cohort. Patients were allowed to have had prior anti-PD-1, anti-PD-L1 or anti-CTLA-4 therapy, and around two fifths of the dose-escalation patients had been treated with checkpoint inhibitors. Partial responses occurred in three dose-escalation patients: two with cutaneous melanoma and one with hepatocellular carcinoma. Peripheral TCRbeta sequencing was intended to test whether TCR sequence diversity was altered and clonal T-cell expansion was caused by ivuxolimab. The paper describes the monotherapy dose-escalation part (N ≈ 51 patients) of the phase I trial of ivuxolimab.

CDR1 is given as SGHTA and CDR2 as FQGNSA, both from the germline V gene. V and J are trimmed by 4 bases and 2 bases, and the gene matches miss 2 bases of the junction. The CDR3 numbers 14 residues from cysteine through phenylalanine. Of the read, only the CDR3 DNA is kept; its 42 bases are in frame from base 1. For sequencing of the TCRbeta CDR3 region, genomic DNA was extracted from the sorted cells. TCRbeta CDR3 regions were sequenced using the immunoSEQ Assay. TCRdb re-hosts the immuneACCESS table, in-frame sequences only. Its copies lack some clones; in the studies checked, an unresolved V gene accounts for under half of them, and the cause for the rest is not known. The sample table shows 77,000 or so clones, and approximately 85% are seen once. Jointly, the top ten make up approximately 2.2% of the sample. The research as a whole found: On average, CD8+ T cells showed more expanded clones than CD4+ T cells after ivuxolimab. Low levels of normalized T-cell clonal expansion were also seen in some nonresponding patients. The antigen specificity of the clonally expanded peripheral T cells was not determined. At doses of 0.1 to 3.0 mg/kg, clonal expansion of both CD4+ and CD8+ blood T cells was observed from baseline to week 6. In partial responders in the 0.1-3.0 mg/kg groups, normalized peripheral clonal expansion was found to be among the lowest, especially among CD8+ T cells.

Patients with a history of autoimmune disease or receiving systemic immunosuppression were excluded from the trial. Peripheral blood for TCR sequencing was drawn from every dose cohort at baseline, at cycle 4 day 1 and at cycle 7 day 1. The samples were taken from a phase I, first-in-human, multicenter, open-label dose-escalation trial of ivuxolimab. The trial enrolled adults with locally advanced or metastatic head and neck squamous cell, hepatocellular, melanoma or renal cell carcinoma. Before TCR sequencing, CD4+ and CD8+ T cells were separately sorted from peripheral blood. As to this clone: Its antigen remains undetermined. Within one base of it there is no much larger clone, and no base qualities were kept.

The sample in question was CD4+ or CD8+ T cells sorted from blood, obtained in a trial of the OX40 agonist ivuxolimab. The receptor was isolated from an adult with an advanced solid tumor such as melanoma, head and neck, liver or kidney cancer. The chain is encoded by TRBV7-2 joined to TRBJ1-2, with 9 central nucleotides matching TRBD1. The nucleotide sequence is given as TGTGCCAGCAGCTCTGGGACAGGGAACTATGGCTACACCTTC. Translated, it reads CASSSGTGNYGYTF.